These 29 T cell receptor beta chains share one sample of origin, sequenced in a study of shared clonotypes between healthy human individuals. Naive CD8 isolation took CD45RO-negative cells positively selected for CCR7 and excluded terminally differentiated effector memory CD45RA+ cells. Sequencing used immunoSEQ multiplex PCR; TCRdb keeps in-frame clones, though not all of them. This sample yields around 600,000 clones, of which roughly 95% are seen a single time; 0.095% to 0.14% belongs to the top ten. Sequenced: naive CD8+ T cells sorted from blood. The receptor source for this set is a woman aged 25 to 39 in good health.

This rearrangement joins TRBV7-8 to TRBJ1-1, with a weak D call TRBD1 (5 bases). V dropped 6 bases and J dropped 5 bases, with 10 bases sitting between them. This CDR3 contains 12 residues. CDR1 and CDR2 from the germline V gene are SGHVS and FQNEAQ. In DNA, the CDR3 is TGTGCCAGCAGGCTTGGGGGGACTGAAGCTTTCTTT. Translating gives CASRLGGTEAFF.

The genes are TRBV28 and TRBJ1-5; D ambiguous. V was trimmed by 3 bases and J by 3 bases, leaving 9 bases between them. The CDR3 is 14 amino acids. Per the germline V gene, CDR1 is MDHEN and CDR2 is SYDVKM. CDR3 in amino acids: CASSFVTSNQPQHF. The DNA of the CDR3 is TGTGCCAGCAGTTTCGTTACGTCCAATCAGCCCCAGCATTTT.

V gene TRBV18 combines with J gene TRBJ2-7, with D maybe TRBD1 (5 bases). The V end lost 6 bases, the J end lost 2 bases, and 14 bases lay between the germline ends. CDR1 and CDR2 from the germline V gene are KGHSH and LQKENI. This CDR3 comprises 14 residues. The CDR3 spells CASSVGGATYEQYF. In DNA, the CDR3 is TGTGCCAGCTCCGTAGGTGGGGCTACCTACGAGCAGTACTTC. The full variable domain, rest sourced from reference TRBV18 and TRBJ2-7, is NAGVMQNPRHLVRRRGQEARLRCSPMKGHSHVYWYRQLPEEGLKFMVYLQKENIIDESGMPKERFSAEFPKEGPSILRIQQVVRGDSAAYFCASSVGGATYEQYFGPGTRLTVT.

V gene TRBV11-1 combines with J gene TRBJ1-2, with D possibly TRBD1 on 6 matching bases. Germline-derived CDR1 and CDR2 are SGHAT and FQDESV (reference sequence). Trimming removed 4 bases at V and 5 bases at J, with 14 bases between. The CDR3 has 14 residues. CDR3: CASSSGGGLYGYTF. CDR3 bases: TGTGCCAGCAGCTCCGGGGGGGGCTTGTATGGCTACACCTTC. Full variable domain (remainder filled in from reference TRBV11-1 and TRBJ1-2): EAEVAQSPRYKITEKSQAVAFWCDPISGHATLYWYRQILGQGPELLVQFQDESVVDDSQLPKDRFSAERLKGVDSTLKIQPAELGDSAMYLCASSSGGGLYGYTFGSGTRLTVV.

This CDR3 reads CASSGPTSGSFYNEQFF. Written as DNA, the CDR3 is TGTGCCAGCAGCGGCCCGACCAGCGGGAGTTTCTACAATGAGCAGTTCTTC. This chain joins TRBV5-6 and TRBJ2-1; 8 bases match TRBD2. The CDR3 length is 17 residues. CDR1 is SGHDT, CDR2 YYEEEE, per germline. Trimming at V came to 4 bases and at J to 3 bases, leaving 12 bases not matched to a gene.

V is TRBV2 and J is TRBJ2-5; 14 nucleotides align to TRBD2. V was clipped by 7 bases and J by 1 base; unmatched bases: 8. CDR1 and CDR2 (germline): SNHLY, FYNNEI. The CDR3 runs to 17 residues. This CDR3 reads CASTGLAGGASQETQYF. In DNA form, the CDR3 reads TGTGCCAGCACTGGACTAGCGGGAGGAGCCTCCCAAGAGACCCAGTACTTC.

The genes are TRBV5-1 and TRBJ1-3; D remains unclear. V lost 3 bases to trimming and J lost 0 bases, with 13 bases between them. This CDR3 region has 16 residues. The germline V gene has CDR1 SGHRS and CDR2 YFSETQ. DNA of the CDR3: TGCGCCAGCAGCTCCTCCCCAGGCAACTCTGGAAACACCATATATTTT. Its protein is CASSSSPGNSGNTIYF.

This chain connects TRBV27 to TRBJ2-6, with D hard to call. The V gene's germline CDR1 is MNHEY and CDR2 SMNVEV (reference sequence). The V end lost 7 bases, the J end lost 1 base, and 11 bases lay between the germline ends. The CDR3 runs 15 residues. The CDR3 region has the DNA TGTGCCAGCACCCTGGGATCGTCTGGGGCCAACGTCCTGACTTTC. Translated, it gives CASTLGSSGANVLTF.

The rearrangement links TRBV5-4 to TRBJ2-3; D gene ambiguous. Looked up from germline, CDR1 is SGHNT and CDR2 is YYREEE (reference sequence). The CDR3 runs to 14 residues. V gave up 7 bases and J gave up 0 bases, with 12 bases separating them. The CDR3 DNA reads as TGTGCCAGCGCCGGGCTAAATAGCACAGATACGCAGTATTTT. This sequence encodes CASAGLNSTDTQYF.

V gene TRBV2 combines with J gene TRBJ2-5; D unclear. TRBJ2-7 explains the end of the DNA better; the J call may be wrong. Germline CDR1 reads SNHLY; CDR2 reads FYNNEI. The CDR3 covers 14 residues. CDR3 sequence: CASSGRINSYEQYF. The CDR3, as DNA: TGTGCCAGCAGTGGACGGATCAACTCCTACGAGCAGTACTTC.

The chain has TRBV27 and TRBJ2-7, with D tentatively TRBD2 (5 bases). Trimming removed 6 bases from V and 0 bases from J, with 12 bases in between. There are 14 residues in the CDR3. Looked up from germline, CDR1 is MNHEY and CDR2 is SMNVEV (reference sequence). CDR3 coding DNA: TGTGCCAGCAGAGTTTTCGCGGGCTCCTACGAGCAGTACTTC. Translation: CASRVFAGSYEQYF.

The rearrangement uses TRBV4-2 and TRBJ2-7; 11 bases agree with TRBD1. Germline-derived CDR1 and CDR2 are LGHNA and YNFKEQ. The CDR3 runs 15 residues. J gave up 1 base and V 3 bases, and 2 bases lay outside the gene matches. The CDR3 region has the DNA TGTGCCAGCAGCCACGGACAGGGGGCTTCCTACGAGCAGTACTTC. Translating gives CASSHGQGASYEQYF.

This chain links TRBV19 with TRBJ2-1; no clear D. Germline V gene data show CDR1 as LNHDA and CDR2 as SQIVND (reference sequence). V gave up 6 bases and J gave up 9 bases, with 12 bases separating them. The CDR3 has 12 residues. The CDR3 DNA reads TGTGCCAGTAGGGGTATTGATCGTGAGCAGTTCTTC. Translation: CASRGIDREQFF.

The chain is built from TRBV29-1 and TRBJ2-1, with D possibly being TRBD1 (5 bases). V was shortened by 7 bases and J by 7 bases, with 14 bases between the two germline ends. This CDR3 is built from 12 residues. Germline CDR1 SQVTM, CDR2 ANQGSEA. The CDR3 loop reads CSAPGRGNEQFF. The CDR3 region has the DNA TGCAGCGCCCCGGGTAGGGGTAATGAGCAGTTCTTC.

V gene TRBV4-1 combines with J gene TRBJ2-2, with 11 nucleotides matching TRBD2. CDR1 and CDR2 from the germline V gene are MGHRA and YSYEKL. CDR3 length: 18 amino acids. V lost 0 bases and J lost 5; bases outside the gene matches: 8. This CDR3 is CASSQDPPASGRTGELFF. The DNA for the CDR3 is TGCGCCAGCAGCCAAGACCCCCCCGCTAGCGGGAGGACCGGGGAGCTGTTTTTT.

The rearrangement uses TRBV4-1 and TRBJ2-2; TRBD1 might be the D (5 bases). Germline-derived CDR1 and CDR2 are MGHRA and YSYEKL. V was trimmed by 1 base and J by 2 bases, leaving 14 bases between them. The CDR3 length is 17 residues. The CDR3 here is CASSQGAWGANTGELFF. The CDR3 nucleotides are TGCGCCAGCAGCCAAGGTGCATGGGGCGCCAACACCGGGGAGCTGTTTTTT.

The CDR3 nucleotides are TGTGCCAGCAGGATGCAGGGGGCAGATACGCAGTATTTT. As protein: CASRMQGADTQYF. The chain carries TRBV27 and TRBJ2-3; 7 positions agree with TRBD1. After removal of 6 bases from V and 4 bases from J, the junction contained 4 bases not matched to a gene. The CDR3 is made up of 13 amino acids. Per the germline V gene, CDR1 is MNHEY and CDR2 is SMNVEV (reference sequence).

This clone appeared a single time. The rearrangement links TRBV7-8 to TRBJ2-7, with D perhaps TRBD1 (6 bases). The CDR3 has 15 amino acids. Germline V gene lookup returns CDR1 SGHVS and CDR2 FQNEAQ. Trimming took 4 bases from V and 5 from J, leaving 18 bases between them. The CDR3 DNA follows: TGTGCCAGCAGCTCGACAGGCCTAAACTTTCACGAGCAGTACTTC. Its protein product is CASSSTGLNFHEQYF.

J is TRBJ2-7 and V is TRBV7-9, with TRBD1 identical over 8 bases. The CDR3 has 14 residues. Losses at the gene ends were 5 bases for V and 2 bases for J; bases not matched to a gene: 5. Per germline, CDR1 SEHNR and CDR2 FQNEAQ (reference sequence). The CDR3: CASSRWDRPYEQYF. The CDR3 nucleotides are TGTGCCAGCAGCCGTTGGGACAGGCCCTACGAGCAGTACTTC.

The chain combines TRBV7-9 with TRBJ2-1; the match to TRBD1 covers 7 bases. V gave up 2 bases and J gave up 4 bases; unmatched junction bases: 8. Germline V CDR1 and CDR2: SEHNR, FQNEAQ (reference sequence). CDR3 length: 16 residues. The chain's CDR3 is CASSLSGQLKYNEQFF. DNA for the CDR3: TGTGCCAGCAGCTTATCGGGACAGTTAAAGTACAATGAGCAGTTCTTC.

V gene TRBV28 combines with J gene TRBJ1-2; D gene ambiguous. This CDR3 spans 15 amino acids. Trimming stripped 3 bases from V and 6 bases from J, with 17 bases between. The germline V gene encodes CDR1 MDHEN and CDR2 SYDVKM. This chain's CDR3 is CASSFSTLPLDGYTF. CDR3 nucleotides: TGTGCCAGCAGTTTTTCGACCTTGCCCTTAGATGGCTACACCTTC.

The gene calls are TRBV5-5 and TRBJ2-5; no clear D gene. The CDR3 is 12 amino acids. The germline V and J ends were trimmed by 3 bases and 2 bases, with 5 bases remaining between them. CDR1 and CDR2 (germline): SGHKS, YYEKEE (reference sequence). The CDR3 coding sequence is TGTGCCAGCAGCTGGGTACAAGAGACCCAGTACTTC. This gives the protein CASSWVQETQYF.

In nucleotides, the CDR3 is TGTGCCAGCAGTTTTGAGAGGCAGTACACTGAAGCTTTCTTT. Translation: CASSFERQYTEAFF. The chain recombines TRBV28 with TRBJ1-1; D is undetermined. This CDR3 contains 14 residues. The ends were cut back, 3 bases at V and 3 bases at J, with 11 bases in the middle. CDR1 is MDHEN and CDR2 is SYDVKM in the germline V gene.

The genes are TRBV6-5 and TRBJ1-4, with D perhaps matching TRBD1 (5 bases). The V and J ends lost 2 bases and 0 bases respectively, with 7 bases between them. CDR3 length: 15 residues. Looked up from germline, CDR1 is MNHEY and CDR2 is SVGAGI. This CDR3 reads CASSYGRATNEKLFF. CDR3 DNA sequence: TGTGCCAGCAGTTACGGCAGGGCAACTAATGAAAAACTGTTTTTT.

The chain couples TRBV27 to TRBJ2-5, with 7 bases identical to TRBD1. Matching the DNA end better, TRBJ2-7 makes the J call doubtful. The CDR3 spans 13 residues. Looked up from germline, CDR1 is MNHEY and CDR2 is SMNVEV (reference sequence). Here the CDR3 reads CASSSTGYNEQYF. The CDR3 DNA reads TGTGCCAGCAGTTCGACAGGGTACAACGAGCAGTACTTC.

V and J are TRBV19 and TRBJ2-7; D not resolved. The CDR3 is 12 residues long. Germline-derived CDR1 and CDR2 are LNHDA and SQIVND (reference sequence). Deletions cut 4 bases from V and 5 bases from J, with 9 bases between. The DNA for the CDR3 is TGTGCCAGTAGTACCCCACAAGACGAGCAGTACTTC. Encoded protein: CASSTPQDEQYF.

This chain connects TRBV19 to TRBJ1-4, with 7 bases fitting TRBD1. After removal of 6 bases from V and 3 bases from J, the junction contained 10 bases not matched to a gene. Germline V gene data show CDR1 as LNHDA and CDR2 as SQIVND (reference sequence). This CDR3 region has 16 residues. The CDR3 region has the DNA TGTGCCAGTAGGGCACCCGGGACAGACCCTAATGAAAAACTGTTTTTT. Protein: CASRAPGTDPNEKLFF. Using reference TRBV19 and TRBJ1-4 for the parts outside the CDR3, the full variable domain is DGGITQSPKYLFRKEGQNVTLSCEQNLNHDAMYWYRQDPGQGLRLIYYSQIVNDFQKGDIAEGYSVSREKKESFPLTVTSAQKNPTAFYLCASRAPGTDPNEKLFFGSGTQLSVL.

The V call is TRBV5-1, the J call TRBJ1-5; D not resolved. The CDR3 runs 15 residues. V was shortened by 4 bases and J by 0 bases, with 11 bases between the two germline ends. From germline, CDR1 is SGHRS and CDR2 YFSETQ. In nucleotides, the CDR3 is TGCGCCAGCAGCCGAAAAACCTATAGCAATCAGCCCCAGCATTTT. It codes for CASSRKTYSNQPQHF.

This CDR3 is CASQGQSSYEQYF. DNA for the CDR3: TGTGCCAGCCAGGGACAGAGCTCCTACGAGCAGTACTTC. This chain connects TRBV2 to TRBJ2-7; 7 bases match TRBD1. This CDR3 is 13 amino acids long. With 8 bases clipped from V and 0 bases from J, the junction kept 4 bases outside the gene matches. Germline CDR1 SNHLY, CDR2 FYNNEI.